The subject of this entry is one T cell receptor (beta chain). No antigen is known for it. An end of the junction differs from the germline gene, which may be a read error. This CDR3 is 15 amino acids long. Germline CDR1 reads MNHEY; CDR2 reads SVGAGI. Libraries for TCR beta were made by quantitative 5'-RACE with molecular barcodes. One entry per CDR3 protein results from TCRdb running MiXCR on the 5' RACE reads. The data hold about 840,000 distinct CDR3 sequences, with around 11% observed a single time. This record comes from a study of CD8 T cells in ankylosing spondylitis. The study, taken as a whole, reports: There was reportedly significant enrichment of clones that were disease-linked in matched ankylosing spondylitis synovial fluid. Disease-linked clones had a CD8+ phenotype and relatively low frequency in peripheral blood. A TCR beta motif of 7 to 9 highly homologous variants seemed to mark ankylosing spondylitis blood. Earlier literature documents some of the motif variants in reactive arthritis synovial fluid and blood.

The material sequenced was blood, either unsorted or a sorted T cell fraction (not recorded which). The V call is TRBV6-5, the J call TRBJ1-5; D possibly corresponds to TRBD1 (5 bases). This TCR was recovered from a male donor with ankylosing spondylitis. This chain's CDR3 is CASSYSGVGSQPQHF. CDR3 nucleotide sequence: TGTGCTAGCAGTTACTCGGGGGTAGGGTCTCAGCCCCAGCATTTT.